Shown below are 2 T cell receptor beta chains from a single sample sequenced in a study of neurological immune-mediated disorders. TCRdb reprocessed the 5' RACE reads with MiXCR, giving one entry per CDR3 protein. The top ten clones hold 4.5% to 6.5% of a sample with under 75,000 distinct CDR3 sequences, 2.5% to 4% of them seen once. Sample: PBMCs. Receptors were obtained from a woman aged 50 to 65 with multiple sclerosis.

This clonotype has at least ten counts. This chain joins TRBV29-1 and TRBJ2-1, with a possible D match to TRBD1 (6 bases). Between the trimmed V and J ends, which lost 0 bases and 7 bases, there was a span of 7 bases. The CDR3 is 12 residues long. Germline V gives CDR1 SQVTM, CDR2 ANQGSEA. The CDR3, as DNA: TGCAGCGTTGAAGAAAGGGGGAATGAGCAGTTCTTC. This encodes CSVEERGNEQFF.

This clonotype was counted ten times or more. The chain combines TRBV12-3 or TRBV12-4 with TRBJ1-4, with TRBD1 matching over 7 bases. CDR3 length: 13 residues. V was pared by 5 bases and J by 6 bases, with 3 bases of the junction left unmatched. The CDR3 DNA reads TGTGCCAGCAGTGCGACAGGGTATGAAAAACTGTTTTTT. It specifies CASSATGYEKLFF.